These 6 T cell receptor beta chains share one sample of origin, sequenced in a study of CD8+ T cells in alopecia areata listed by TCRdb under 2018. Reading the label with the study, this specimen's time point is: around 28 days on oral tofacitinib. The treatment or condition label, read with the paper, signifies: oral pan-JAK inhibitor, 5-10 mg twice daily. Libraries were constructed by the immunoSEQ multiplex PCR assay. For TCR sequencing, RNA was extracted from every sample and reverse transcribed into cDNA to serve as template. TCRdb stores this immuneACCESS table with in-frame sequences only. Part of the clones is absent; in the studies checked, under half of the shortfall reflects unresolved V genes, and no reason is known for the rest. Within this sample are approximately 120,000 clones, with 61% of them counted one time only. 4.5% to 6% of the sample goes to the ten largest clones. Sequenced material: CD4+ T cells sorted from blood, taken at week 4, from a patient treated with tofacitinib. All receptors come from a human donor with alopecia areata.

The chain carries TRBV6-5 and TRBJ1-1, with TRBD1 as a possible D gene (5 bases). V lost 6 bases, J lost 7 bases, and 9 bases lay in between. CDR3 length: 11 residues. Looked up from germline, CDR1 is MNHEY and CDR2 is SVGAGI. DNA of the CDR3: TGTGCCAGCAGCCGGGACCATGAAGCTTTCTTT. Translating gives CASSRDHEAFF.

The chain couples TRBV7-9 to TRBJ1-1; no definite D call. Germline V lookup: CDR1 SEHNR, CDR2 FQNEAQ (reference sequence). Trimming pared 7 bases from V and 1 base from J, leaving 10 bases between. This CDR3 region has 13 residues. The CDR3, as DNA: TGTGCCAGCAACGACGAAACGAACACTGAAGCTTTCTTT. Amino acid sequence: CASNDETNTEAFF.

V usage is TRBV30 and J usage is TRBJ2-2; 10 bases match TRBD2. This CDR3 spans 14 amino acids. The germline V gene has CDR1 GTSNPN and CDR2 SVGIG (reference sequence). Trimming at V came to 5 bases and at J to 4 bases, leaving 4 bases not matched to a gene. CDR3 nucleotides: TGTGCCTGGTCAGCGGGAGGGAGCACCGGGGAGCTGTTTTTT. It translates to CAWSAGGSTGELFF.

This chain links TRBV7-2 with TRBJ2-2; unclear D gene. Looked up from germline, CDR1 is SGHTA and CDR2 is FQGNSA. The V end lost 5 bases, the J end lost 2 bases, and 9 bases lay between the germline ends. The CDR3 length is 14 residues. CDR3 in amino acids: CASSPSPNTGELFF. CDR3 DNA: TGTGCCAGCAGCCCCAGCCCAAACACCGGGGAGCTGTTTTTT.

The V call is TRBV30, the J call TRBJ2-7; tentative D call: TRBD2 (6 bases). Trimming removed 4 bases at V and 4 bases at J, with 11 bases between. The CDR3 is 12 amino acids. CDR1 GTSNPN and CDR2 SVGIG come from the germline V gene (reference sequence). CDR3 sequence reads: CAWTSGLYEQYF. The CDR3 coding sequence is TGTGCCTGGACGAGCGGACTATACGAGCAGTACTTC.

The rearrangement links TRBV28 to TRBJ2-7; TRBD2 aligns across 7 bases. Germline CDR1 and CDR2: MDHEN and SYDVKM. This CDR3 is built from 15 residues. V lost 5 bases, J lost 12 bases, and 19 bases stayed unmatched. CDR3 residues: CASSPSGAGARTLYF. CDR3 bases: TGTGCCAGCAGTCCCTCCGGGGCGGGAGCTCGAACTCTGTACTTC.